Listed below are T cell receptor beta chains from one sample, sequenced in a study of blood T cells in healthy people across ages. TCRdb called the 5' RACE reads again in MiXCR, with one record for every CDR3 protein. The data contain hundreds of thousands of distinct CDR3 sequences, roughly 50% of them singletons. Sample: blood. The source of these receptors is a man aged 35 to 55 in good health. Both conserved end residues are part of each CDR3. The D gene is left open where the match is weak. Size is stated for part of the rows, as once, few or many counts, or as a class when the clone is expanded.

TRBJ2-1,15,TRBV7-6,.,.,CASSSYGQKGDEQFF,TGTGCCAGCAGCTCGTACGGACAGAAAGGGGATGAGCAGTTCTTC
TRBJ2-3,13,TRBV20-1,.,few,CSAPPTRTDTQYF,TGCAGTGCGCCCCCAACACGCACAGATACGCAGTATTTT
TRBJ2-5,15,TRBV15,.,once,CATSPRQARGATQYF,TGTGCCACCAGCCCTCGACAGGCCAGAGGAGCGACCCAGTACTTC
TRBJ2-3,15,TRBV5-5,.,.,CASSLGRFDTDTQYF,TGTGCCAGCAGCTTGGGCAGGTTCGACACAGATACGCAGTATTTT
TRBJ2-7,12,TRBV29-1,.,.,CSVWTETYEQYF,TGCAGCGTTTGGACGGAGACCTACGAGCAGTACTTC
TRBJ2-7,14,TRBV28,.,many,CASSLSVGSYEQYF,TGTGCCAGCAGTTTATCGGTTGGGTCCTACGAGCAGTACTTC
TRBJ2-3,15,TRBV4-3,.,few,CASSQERSPPDTQYF,TGCGCCAGCAGCCAAGAGAGGAGTCCCCCAGATACGCAGTATTTT
TRBJ2-2,13,TRBV7-9,.,.,CASITDLAGELFF,TGTGCCAGCATCACTGACTTGGCCGGGGAGCTGTTTTTT
TRBJ2-1,15,TRBV18,.,.,CASSPNGGLGNEQFF,TGTGCCAGCTCACCGAACGGGGGATTAGGTAATGAGCAGTTCTTC
TRBJ2-2,15,TRBV20-1,.,.,CSAHPGLGNTGELFF,TGCAGTGCTCACCCGGGACTCGGGAACACCGGGGAGCTGTTTTTT